The following is a TCR beta chain sequence with its context. This sample stems from a study of blood T cell repertoires in COVID-19. In the original workflow: The authors estimated nucleated cell counts from reference gene primer amplification. Assay used: immunoSEQ multiplex PCR; TCRdb lists only in-frame clones, some missing. The D gene and trimming were derived from the DNA, and the V and J assignments and clone size from that table. The repertoire holds approximately 84,000 clones, with approximately 86% as singletons. Germline V gives CDR1 KGHSH, CDR2 LQKENI. The junction had 6 bases not matched to a gene; V was cut back by 2 bases and J by 0 bases. This CDR3 region has 17 residues.

This TCR was recovered from a woman of 80 years or more with acute or convalescent COVID-19. Material: peripheral blood. The chain recombines TRBV18 with TRBJ2-3; 9 bases match TRBD2. The CDR3 reads CASSPTTSGASTDTQYF. CDR3 nucleotides: TGTGCCAGCTCACCAACGACTAGCGGAGCGAGCACAGATACGCAGTATTTT.